Here is one TCR beta chain with its context. The source of the sample is a study of blood T cell repertoires in COVID-19. Study-wide context: Italy, Spain and the United States were the sources of the convalescent and acute COVID-19 samples. T cells, B-cell-depleted T cells, or PBMCs provided the cDNA or gDNA that served as material.

The V end lost 5 bases, the J end lost 2 bases, and 10 bases lay between the germline ends. The CDR3 is 14 residues long. Germline V gives CDR1 ENHRY, CDR2 SYGVKD. Assay: immunoSEQ multiplex PCR; the TCRdb copy retains only in-frame clones and omits some. The sample gives roughly 200,000 clones, around 88% of which show up once; under 4.5% is in the top ten. The sequenced sample was peripheral blood. The sequence came from a woman aged 25 to 39 with acute or convalescent COVID-19. The genes are TRBV10-3 and TRBJ1-3; D remains ambiguous. The CDR3 DNA sequence: TGTGCCATCAGTCTAGACCTAACTGGAAACACCATATATTTT. This encodes CAISLDLTGNTIYF.